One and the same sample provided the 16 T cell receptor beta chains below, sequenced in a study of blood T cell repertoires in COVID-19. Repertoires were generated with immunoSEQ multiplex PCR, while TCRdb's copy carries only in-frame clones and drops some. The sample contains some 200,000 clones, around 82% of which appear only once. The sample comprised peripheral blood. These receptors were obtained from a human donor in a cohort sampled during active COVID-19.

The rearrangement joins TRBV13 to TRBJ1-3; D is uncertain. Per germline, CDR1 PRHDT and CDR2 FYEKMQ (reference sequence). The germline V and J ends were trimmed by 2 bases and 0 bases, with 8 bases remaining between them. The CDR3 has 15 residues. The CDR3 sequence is CASSLRQDSGNTIYF. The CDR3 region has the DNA TGTGCCAGCAGCTTAAGGCAGGACTCTGGAAACACCATATATTTT.

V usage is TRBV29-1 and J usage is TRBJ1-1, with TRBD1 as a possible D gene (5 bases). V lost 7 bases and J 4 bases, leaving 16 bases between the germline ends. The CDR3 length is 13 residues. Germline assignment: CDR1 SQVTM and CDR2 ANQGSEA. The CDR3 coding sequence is TGCAGCGGGGGGGGATCGACTAGCACTGAAGCTTTCTTT. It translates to CSGGGSTSTEAFF.

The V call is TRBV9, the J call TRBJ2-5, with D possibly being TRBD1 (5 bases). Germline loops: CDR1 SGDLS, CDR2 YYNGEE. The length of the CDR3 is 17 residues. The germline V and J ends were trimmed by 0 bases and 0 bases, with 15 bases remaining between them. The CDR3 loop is CASSVELGPMYQETQYF. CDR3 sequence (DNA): TGTGCCAGCAGCGTAGAACTGGGGCCGATGTACCAAGAGACCCAGTACTTC.

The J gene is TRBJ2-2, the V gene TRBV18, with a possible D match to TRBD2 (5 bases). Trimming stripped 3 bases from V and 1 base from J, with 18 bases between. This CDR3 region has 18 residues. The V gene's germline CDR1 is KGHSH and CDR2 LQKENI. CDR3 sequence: CASSPPPGVTLNTGELFF. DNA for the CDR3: TGTGCCAGCTCACCCCCACCCGGGGTAACATTGAACACCGGGGAGCTGTTTTTT.

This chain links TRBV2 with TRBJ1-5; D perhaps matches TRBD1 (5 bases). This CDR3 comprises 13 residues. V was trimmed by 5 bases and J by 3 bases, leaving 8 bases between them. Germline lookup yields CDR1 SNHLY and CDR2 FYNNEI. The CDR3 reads CASSQQDNQPQHF. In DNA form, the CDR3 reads TGTGCCAGCAGTCAACAGGACAATCAGCCCCAGCATTTT.

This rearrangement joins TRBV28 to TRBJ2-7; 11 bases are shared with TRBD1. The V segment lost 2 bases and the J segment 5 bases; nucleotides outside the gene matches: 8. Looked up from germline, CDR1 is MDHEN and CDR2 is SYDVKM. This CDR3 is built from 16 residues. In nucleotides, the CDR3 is TGTGCCAGCAGTTTAATCGGGACAGGGGGGTCCAACGAGCAGTACTTC. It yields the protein CASSLIGTGGSNEQYF. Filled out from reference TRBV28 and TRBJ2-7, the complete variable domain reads DVKVTQSSRYLVKRTGEKVFLECVQDMDHENMFWYRQDPGLGLRLIYFSYDVKMKEKGDIPEGYSVSREKKERFSLILESASTNQTSMYLCASSLIGTGGSNEQYFGPGTRLTVT.

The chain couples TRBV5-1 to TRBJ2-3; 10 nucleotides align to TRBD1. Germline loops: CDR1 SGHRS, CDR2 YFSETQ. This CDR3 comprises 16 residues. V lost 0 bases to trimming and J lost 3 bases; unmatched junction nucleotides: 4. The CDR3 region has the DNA TGCGCCAGCAGCTTGGGACAGGGGGCGAGGACAGATACGCAGTATTTT. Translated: CASSLGQGARTDTQYF.

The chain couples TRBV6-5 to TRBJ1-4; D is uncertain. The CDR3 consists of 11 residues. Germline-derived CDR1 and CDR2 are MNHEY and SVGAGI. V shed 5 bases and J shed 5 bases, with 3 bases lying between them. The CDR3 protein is CASSLNEKLFF. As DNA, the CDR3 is TGTGCCAGCAGTCTAAATGAAAAACTGTTTTTT.

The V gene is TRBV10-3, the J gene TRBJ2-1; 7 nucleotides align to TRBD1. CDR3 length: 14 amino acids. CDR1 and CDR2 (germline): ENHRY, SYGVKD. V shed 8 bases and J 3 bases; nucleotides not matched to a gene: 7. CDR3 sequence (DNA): TGTGCCATCTCGACAGGGATTGGCTACAATGAGCAGTTCTTC. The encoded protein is CAISTGIGYNEQFF.

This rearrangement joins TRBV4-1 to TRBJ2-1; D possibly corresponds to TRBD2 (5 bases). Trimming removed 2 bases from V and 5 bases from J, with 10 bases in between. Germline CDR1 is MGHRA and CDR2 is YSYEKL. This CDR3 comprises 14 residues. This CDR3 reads CASSQTPSHNEQFF. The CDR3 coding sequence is TGCGCCAGCAGCCAAACCCCTAGCCACAATGAGCAGTTCTTC.

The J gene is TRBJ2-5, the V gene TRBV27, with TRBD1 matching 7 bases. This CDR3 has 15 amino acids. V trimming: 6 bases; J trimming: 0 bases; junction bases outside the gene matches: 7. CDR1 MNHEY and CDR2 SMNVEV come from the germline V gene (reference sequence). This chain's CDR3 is CASRYAGTDQETQYF. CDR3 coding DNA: TGTGCCAGCAGATACGCCGGGACAGACCAAGAGACCCAGTACTTC.

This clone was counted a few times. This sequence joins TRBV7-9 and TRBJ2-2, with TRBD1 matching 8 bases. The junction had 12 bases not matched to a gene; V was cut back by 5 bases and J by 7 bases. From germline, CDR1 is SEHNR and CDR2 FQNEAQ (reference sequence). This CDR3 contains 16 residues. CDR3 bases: TGTGCCAGCAGCCCCAAAGGACAGGGCGGCGGCGGGGAGCTGTTTTTT. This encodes CASSPKGQGGGGELFF.

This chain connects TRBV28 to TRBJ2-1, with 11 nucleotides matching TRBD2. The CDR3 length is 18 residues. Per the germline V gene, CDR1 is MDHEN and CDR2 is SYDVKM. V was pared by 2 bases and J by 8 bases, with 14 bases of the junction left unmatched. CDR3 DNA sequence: TGTGCCAGCAGTTTACTGCGTCGGGCTAGCGGGAGGAACGATGAGCAGTTCTTC. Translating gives CASSLLRRASGRNDEQFF.

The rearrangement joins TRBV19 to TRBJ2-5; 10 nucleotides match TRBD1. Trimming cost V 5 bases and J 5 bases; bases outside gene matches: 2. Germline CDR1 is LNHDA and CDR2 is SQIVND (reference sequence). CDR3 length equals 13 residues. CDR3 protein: CASSGDRGETQYF. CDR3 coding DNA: TGTGCCAGTAGTGGGGACAGGGGTGAGACCCAGTACTTC. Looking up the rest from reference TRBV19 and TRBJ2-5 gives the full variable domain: DGGITQSPKYLFRKEGQNVTLSCEQNLNHDAMYWYRQDPGQGLRLIYYSQIVNDFQKGDIAEGYSVSREKKESFPLTVTSAQKNPTAFYLCASSGDRGETQYFGPGTRLLVL.

The CDR3 region has the DNA TGTGCCAGCAGCTTACCAGAGGGTTCACCCCTCCACTTT. It specifies CASSLPEGSPLHF. The V gene is TRBV7-2, the J gene TRBJ1-6; D unclear. The length of the CDR3 is 13 residues. Germline V lookup: CDR1 SGHTA, CDR2 FQGNSA. V was shortened by 2 bases and J by 9 bases, with 8 bases between the two germline ends.

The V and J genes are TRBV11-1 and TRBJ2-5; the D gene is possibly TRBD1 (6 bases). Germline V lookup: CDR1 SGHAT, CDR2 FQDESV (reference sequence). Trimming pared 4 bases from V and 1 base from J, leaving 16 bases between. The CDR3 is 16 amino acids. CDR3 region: CASSSRTAAIQETQYF. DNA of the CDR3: TGTGCCAGCAGCTCACGGACAGCCGCAATCCAAGAGACCCAGTACTTC. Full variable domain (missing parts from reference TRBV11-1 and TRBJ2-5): EAEVAQSPRYKITEKSQAVAFWCDPISGHATLYWYRQILGQGPELLVQFQDESVVDDSQLPKDRFSAERLKGVDSTLKIQPAELGDSAMYLCASSSRTAAIQETQYFGPGTRLLVL.